These T cell receptor beta chains were read from a single sample in a study of beta chain features in type 1 diabetes. Only in-frame clones appear in the TCRdb table, and some are missing; sequencing was by immunoSEQ multiplex PCR. The sample has 130,000 to 150,000 clones; around 8.7% are singletons. Input material: central memory CD4+ T cells from blood. These receptors came from a man aged 18 to 30 in good health. CDR3s include the opening cysteine and the closing phenylalanine or tryptophan.

v_call: TRBV9
cdr3_aa: CASSVAAWTPGGDTQYF

v_call: TRBV2
cdr3_aa: CASSANRGNEQFF

v_call: TRBV6-1
cdr3_aa: CASSEDSQGPNEQFF

v_call: TRBV9
cdr3_aa: CASSPRQTLDGELFF

v_call: TRBV2
cdr3_aa: CASSTGSSGANVLTF

v_call: TRBV5-1
cdr3_aa: CASSSDSVVTEAFF

v_call: TRBV7-3
cdr3_aa: CASSLLGGADTGELFF

v_call: TRBV5-1
cdr3_aa: CASTGLAGGTDTQYF

v_call: TRBV2
cdr3_aa: CASTSRDVAKNIQYF

v_call: TRBV28
cdr3_aa: CASVSPTGGRNEQYF

v_call: TRBV6-1
cdr3_aa: CASSERGRGDRSTDTQYF

v_call: TRBV27
cdr3_aa: CASSKESYNSPLHF

v_call: TRBV2
cdr3_aa: CASSEKRLSRSMGYTF

v_call: TRBV4-2
cdr3_aa: CASSLGGGGSSTDTQYF

v_call: TRBV11-2
cdr3_aa: CASSHYSSVIGGTDTQYF

v_call: TRBV7-2
cdr3_aa: CASSLVAGGTMSSYNEQFF

v_call: TRBV29-1
cdr3_aa: CSVYRDGEETQYF

v_call: TRBV4-2
cdr3_aa: CASSQVEGRGTDGYTF

v_call: TRBV5-5
cdr3_aa: CASSLVTTNSPLHF

v_call: TRBV29-1
cdr3_aa: CSVEDLPYNEQFF

v_call: TRBV19
cdr3_aa: CASSTRRGTYEQYF

v_call: TRBV18
cdr3_aa: CASSPPDIGRIQPQHF

v_call: TRBV28
cdr3_aa: CASSSGGQEDTQYF

v_call: TRBV6-5
cdr3_aa: CASASPGTDTQYF

v_call: TRBV28
cdr3_aa: CASSSPTETGELFF

v_call: TRBV7-6
cdr3_aa: CASSFGQSYEQYF

v_call: TRBV11-2
cdr3_aa: CASSSNRAGANVLTF